These 15 T cell receptor beta chains were all obtained from the same sample, sequenced in a study of OX40 agonist ivuxolimab in advanced cancers. Sequencing was performed with immunoSEQ multiplex PCR; in TCRdb, only in-frame clones are kept and a portion is missing. The profile shows approximately 68,000 clones, around 83% of them singletons. The material was CD4+ or CD8+ T cells sorted from blood, obtained in a trial of the OX40 agonist ivuxolimab. These receptors originate from an adult with an advanced solid tumor such as melanoma, head and neck, liver or kidney cancer.

The chain recombines TRBV21-1 with TRBJ1-6. TRBV21-1 is listed as a pseudogene. This CDR3 is 13 amino acids long. CDR3 amino acids: CASRALWYSPLHF. The CDR3 DNA follows: TGTGCCAGCAGGGCTCTATGGTATTCACCCCTCCACTTT.

The CDR3, as DNA: TGTGCCAGCAGCTCCCTAGCGGGAGGGCCATATACGCAGTATTTT. Protein product: CASSSLAGGPYTQYF. The genes are TRBV7-2 and TRBJ2-3; 12 nucleotides align to TRBD2. V gave up 4 bases and J gave up 7 bases; unmatched junction bases: 6. The germline V gene has CDR1 SGHTA and CDR2 FQGNSA. The CDR3 is 15 amino acids.

The rearrangement joins TRBV19 to TRBJ1-4, with D hard to call. With 2 bases removed from V and 8 bases from J, the gap between germline ends came to 18 bases. CDR3 size: 16 residues. Germline V gives CDR1 LNHDA, CDR2 SQIVND (reference sequence). CDR3 sequence (DNA): TGTGCCAGTAGTATACTTCGGACTCGCCGCTCCGAAAAACTGTTTTTT. Translating it yields CASSILRTRRSEKLFF.

This clone occurred once. J is TRBJ1-2 and V is TRBV29-1; D is ambiguous. The V gene lost 6 bases and the J gene lost 2 bases, with 16 bases spanning the gap. Germline-derived CDR1 and CDR2 are SQVTM and ANQGSEA. This CDR3 has 14 residues. In DNA, the CDR3 is TGCAGCGTCAAGGTCGGGGTGCTCAACTATGGCTACACCTTC. Its translation is CSVKVGVLNYGYTF.

The chain is built from TRBV5-1 and TRBJ1-6; D is uncertain. V was cut by 0 bases and J by 14 bases, with 9 bases left in between. CDR3 size: 12 residues. Germline assignment: CDR1 SGHRS and CDR2 YFSETQ. CDR3 sequence reads: CASSLDGVALHF. CDR3 nucleotide sequence: TGCGCCAGCAGCTTGGACGGCGTGGCCCTCCACTTT.

In its sample, this clone was seen a few times. CDR3 nucleotides: TGTGCCAGTAGTATTCAGCCAGGAGGCGATCAGCCCCAGCATTTT. Protein sequence: CASSIQPGGDQPQHF. V is TRBV19 and J is TRBJ1-5; D call uncertain. Germline V gene lookup returns CDR1 LNHDA and CDR2 SQIVND (reference sequence). The V end lost 3 bases, the J end lost 5 bases, and 14 bases lay between the germline ends. The CDR3 is made up of 15 amino acids.

V usage is TRBV29-1 and J usage is TRBJ2-3; the D gene is possibly TRBD1 (5 bases). Per the germline V gene, CDR1 is SQVTM and CDR2 is ANQGSEA. Trimming pared 0 bases from V and 1 base from J, leaving 11 bases between. This CDR3 region has 15 residues. CDR3: CSVEEQGEGTDTQYF. Written as DNA, the CDR3 is TGCAGCGTTGAAGAGCAGGGTGAGGGCACAGATACGCAGTATTTT.

The chain's CDR3 is CASSPRTGYEQYV. CDR3 DNA sequence: TGTGCCAGCAGTCCCCGGACAGGGTACGAGCAGTACGTC. The genes are TRBV6-6 and TRBJ2-7; 8 bases match TRBD1. CDR1 and CDR2 from the germline V gene are MNHNY and SVGAGI (reference sequence). J gave up 4 bases and V 5 bases, and 4 bases lay outside the gene matches. This CDR3 spans 13 amino acids.

The chain carries TRBV27 and TRBJ1-2; TRBD1 might be the D (6 bases). The CDR3 covers 15 residues. V lost 0 bases and J lost 4, with 12 bases in between. Germline V CDR1 and CDR2: MNHEY, SMNVEV (reference sequence). CDR3 in DNA: TGTGCCAGCAGTTTATCGGCCAGGGGAAGCTATGGCTACACCTTC. Translated: CASSLSARGSYGYTF.

The chain is built from TRBV15 and TRBJ1-3; 8 bases are shared with TRBD1. Germline V gives CDR1 LNHNV, CDR2 YYDKDF (reference sequence). J was trimmed by 4 bases and V by 5 bases; bases with no gene match: 7. The CDR3 has 15 residues. CDR3 DNA: TGTGCCACCAGCCTAGACCGGGACAGGGGAAACACCATATATTTT. It translates to CATSLDRDRGNTIYF.

Concerning this clone: The same CDR3 can be traced to other DNA sequences in this sample. V usage is TRBV7-2 and J usage is TRBJ1-5; 8 bases are a match to TRBD1. Germline loops: CDR1 SGHTA, CDR2 FQGNSA. The CDR3 is made up of 15 amino acids. Trimming took 0 bases from V and 7 from J; bases not matched to a gene: 5. This chain's CDR3 is CASSLAGQGAQPQHF. CDR3 nucleotide sequence: TGTGCCAGCAGCTTAGCAGGCCAGGGGGCCCAGCCCCAGCATTTT. Combining the CDR3 with reference TRBV7-2 and TRBJ1-5 gives the whole variable domain GAGVSQSPSNKVTEKGKDVELRCDPISGHTALYWYRQSLGQGLEFLIYFQGNSAPDKSGLPSDRFSAERTGGSVSTLTIQRTQQEDSAVYLCASSLAGQGAQPQHFGDGTRLSIL.

The chain uses TRBV27 and TRBJ1-5; a possible D gene is TRBD1 (5 bases). Germline assignment: CDR1 MNHEY and CDR2 SMNVEV (reference sequence). CDR3 length: 16 amino acids. Trimming stripped 0 bases from V and 2 bases from J, with 11 bases between. The CDR3 DNA follows: TGTGCCAGCAGTTTATCAGGGGTATCGGGCAATCAGCCCCAGCATTTT. Translated: CASSLSGVSGNQPQHF.

The chain uses TRBV7-2 and TRBJ2-5; 9 bases align to TRBD2. The germline V gene has CDR1 SGHTA and CDR2 FQGNSA. V lost 5 bases and J lost 1; bases outside the gene matches: 2. This CDR3 region has 14 residues. CDR3: CASSPGLAQETQYF. The CDR3 DNA reads TGTGCCAGCAGCCCGGGACTAGCCCAAGAGACCCAGTACTTC.

The chain carries TRBV27 and TRBJ2-1; possible D gene TRBD2, 5 bases. This CDR3 spans 13 amino acids. Germline CDR1 is MNHEY and CDR2 is SMNVEV (reference sequence). With 3 bases removed from V and 4 bases from J, the gap between germline ends came to 7 bases. As DNA, the CDR3 is TGTGCCAGCAGTTTTGGGGAGTACAATGAGCAGTTCTTC. It translates to CASSFGEYNEQFF.

V and J are TRBV7-9 and TRBJ1-1, with 10 bases that match TRBD1. CDR3 length: 17 residues. Germline loops: CDR1 SEHNR, CDR2 FQNEAQ (reference sequence). J lost 1 base, V lost 4 bases, and 9 bases had no gene match. The CDR3 coding sequence is TGTGCCAGCAGCTCCACCCGGACAGGGGGGAGGAACACTGAAGCTTTCTTT. Translated, it gives CASSSTRTGGRNTEAFF.